This T cell receptor (beta chain) was observed in a study of OX40 agonist ivuxolimab in advanced cancers. Across the study: In this trial design, patients received ivuxolimab intravenously at 0.01 to 10 mg/kg every 2 weeks. The study, taken as a whole, reports: The antigen specificity of the peripheral T cells (those that were expanded) was not determined. Expanded clones belonging to CD8+ T cells outnumbered, on average, those of CD4+.

The germline V gene encodes CDR1 GTSNPN and CDR2 SVGIG (reference sequence). The trim removed 5 bases at V and 0 bases at J, leaving 3 bases unmatched. The CDR3 is 13 residues long. Excluded were patients having autoimmune disease history or systemic immunosuppression. Regarding this clone: Its target is unknown.

Here immunoSEQ multiplex PCR was the method, and the copy in TCRdb shows in-frame clones only, minus some. The sample lists 55,000 to 80,000 clones, approximately 80% occurring once. This clonotype originated in an adult with an advanced solid tumor such as melanoma, head and neck, liver or kidney cancer. Sequencing used CD4+ or CD8+ T cells sorted from blood, obtained in a trial of the OX40 agonist ivuxolimab. This chain connects TRBV30 to TRBJ2-5; 7 bases are shared with TRBD2. CDR3: CAWLRGYQETQYF. The CDR3, as DNA: TGTGCCTGGTTGCGGGGGTACCAAGAGACCCAGTACTTC.